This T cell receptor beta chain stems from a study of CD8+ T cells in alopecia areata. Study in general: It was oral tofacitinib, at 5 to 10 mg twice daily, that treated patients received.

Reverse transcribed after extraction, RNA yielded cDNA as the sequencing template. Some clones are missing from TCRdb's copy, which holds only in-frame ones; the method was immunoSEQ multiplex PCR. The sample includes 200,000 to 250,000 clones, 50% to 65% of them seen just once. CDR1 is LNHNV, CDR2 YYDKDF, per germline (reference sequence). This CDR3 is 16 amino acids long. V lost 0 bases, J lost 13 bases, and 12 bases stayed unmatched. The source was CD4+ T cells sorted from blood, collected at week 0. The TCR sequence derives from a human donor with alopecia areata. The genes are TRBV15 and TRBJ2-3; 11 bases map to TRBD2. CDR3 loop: CATSRDHGLAGGREYF. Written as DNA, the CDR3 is TGTGCCACCAGCAGAGATCACGGGCTAGCGGGGGGCAGGGAGTATTTT.